This T cell receptor (beta chain) comes out of a study of T cell repertoires in cytomegalovirus infection. For the study at large: CMV infection together with matching HLA type was indicated by public TCR beta signatures.

TCRdb analysed the reads with MiXCR anew, one entry per CDR3 protein. There are 700,000 to 850,000 distinct CDR3 sequences in the sample; 30% to 35% occur only once, and under 15% lies in the top ten. The CDR3 spans 16 residues. V dropped 6 bases and J dropped 0 bases, with 15 bases sitting between them. Germline V CDR1 and CDR2: LNHDA, SQIVND (reference sequence). This clonotype appeared many times. Its antigen is currently unknown. V and J are TRBV19 and TRBJ1-5; no reliable D call. The source material was cultured CD8+ T cells from PBMCs, sampled from culture after CMV antigen stimulation. The sequence was obtained from a human donor in good health (CMV status not recorded). Some clones in this sample may be carry-over from other donors' samples. The CDR3 here is CASSPRGGYSNQPQHF. The DNA for the CDR3 is TGTGCCAGTAGCCCCCGAGGCGGCTATAGCAATCAGCCCCAGCATTTT.